The 27 T cell receptor beta chains presented below share a single source sample, sequenced in a study of human T cells and chemical hapten exposure. A single record per CDR3 protein comes from TCRdb applying MiXCR to the RACE reads. The table includes about 30,000 distinct CDR3 sequences, roughly 5% detected once. Indicated time point: healthy volunteer bleed at 6 weeks. Extraction yielded total RNA from whole blood (unfractionated). Sequencing was carried out using whole blood. These receptors were collected from a human donor in good health. Some clones in this sample may be carry-over from other donors' samples.

This clonotype appeared many times. The chain recombines TRBV29-1 with TRBJ2-3, with 9 bases that match TRBD2. The CDR3 extends over 15 amino acids. Trimming cost V 5 bases and J 0 bases; bases outside gene matches: 6. CDR1 SQVTM and CDR2 ANQGSEA come from the germline V gene. The CDR3 region has the DNA TGCAGCGTTAGACTAGCGGAAAAGAGCACAGATACGCAGTATTTT. It codes for CSVRLAEKSTDTQYF.

The sample holds many counts of this clonotype. The chain combines TRBV4-2 with TRBJ2-7; TRBD1 matches at 9 bases. Per the germline V gene, CDR1 is LGHNA and CDR2 is YNFKEQ. This CDR3 region has 16 residues. V was pared by 2 bases and J by 3 bases, with 8 bases of the junction left unmatched. Here the CDR3 reads CASSQPTGGLHYEQYF. The DNA of the CDR3 is TGTGCCAGCAGCCAACCAACAGGGGGCTTGCACTACGAGCAGTACTTC.

The chain uses TRBV3-1 and TRBJ1-2, with a tentative D call TRBD1 (5 bases). Trimming stripped 4 bases from V and 4 bases from J, with 10 bases between. This CDR3 has 13 amino acids. Germline CDR1 reads LGHDT; CDR2 reads YNNKEL (reference sequence). CDR3 sequence reads: CASSPEGRYGYTF. CDR3 DNA sequence: TGTGCCAGCAGCCCCGAGGGGCGCTATGGCTACACCTTC.

This clonotype was recorded at least ten times. This rearrangement joins TRBV3-1 to TRBJ2-2; 8 bases align to TRBD1. The J segment lost 5 bases and the V segment lost 5 bases, leaving 7 bases of the junction unmatched. Per germline, CDR1 LGHDT and CDR2 YNNKEL (reference sequence). This CDR3 is built from 15 residues. The CDR3 DNA reads TGTGCCAGCAGCTACGGACAGGGTGAAACCGGGGAGCTGTTTTTT. Its translation: CASSYGQGETGELFF.

This clonotype was counted ten times or more. The V call is TRBV6-5, the J call TRBJ2-7; 7 bases fit TRBD1. The V gene's germline CDR1 is MNHEY and CDR2 SVGAGI. CDR3 length: 13 amino acids. The junction had 9 bases not matched to a gene; V was cut back by 6 bases and J by 7 bases. The CDR3 is CASSQRQGWEQYF. The CDR3, as DNA: TGTGCCAGCAGCCAAAGACAGGGATGGGAGCAGTACTTC.

This clonotype was observed at least ten times. This chain joins TRBV4-2 and TRBJ1-2; unclear D gene. This CDR3 comprises 17 residues. CDR1 and CDR2 from the germline V gene are LGHNA and YNFKEQ. With 0 bases removed from V and 0 bases from J, the gap between germline ends came to 14 bases. This CDR3 is CASSQDLKTFSNYGYTF. The DNA for the CDR3 is TGTGCCAGCAGCCAAGATCTGAAAACCTTCTCTAACTATGGCTACACCTTC.

This clonotype was counted at least ten times. The chain uses TRBV10-3 and TRBJ2-4; 11 nucleotides align to TRBD1. This CDR3 has 15 amino acids. The germline CDR1 and CDR2 sequences are ENHRY and SYGVKD. V shed 6 bases and J 1 base; nucleotides not matched to a gene: 2. In DNA form, the CDR3 reads TGTGCCATCAGCGGACAGGGGGCGGCCAAAAACATTCAGTACTTC. Translated, it gives CAISGQGAAKNIQYF.

The sample holds many counts of this clonotype. This rearrangement joins TRBV5-6 to TRBJ2-3, with D uncertain. The CDR3 has 11 residues. Trimming took 6 bases from V and 5 from J, leaving 7 bases between them. The germline gives CDR1 SGHDT, CDR2 YYEEEE. CDR3 loop: CASTFGDTQYF. The CDR3 DNA reads as TGTGCCAGCACCTTTGGAGATACGCAGTATTTT.

This clonotype was counted at least ten times. The chain has TRBV12-3 or TRBV12-4 and TRBJ1-3, with D unclear. Between the trimmed V and J ends, which lost 6 bases and 7 bases, there was a span of 10 bases. CDR3 length: 12 amino acids. The CDR3 bases are TGTGCCAGCAGCTTCACACGGAACACCATATATTTT. Translated, it gives CASSFTRNTIYF.

This clonotype occurred many times. This chain uses TRBV7-9 with TRBJ2-7; no clear D. This CDR3 contains 13 residues. Trimming shortened V by 7 bases and J by 0 bases, and 10 bases separated the two germline ends. Germline V gives CDR1 SEHNR, CDR2 FQNEAQ (reference sequence). The DNA for the CDR3 is TGTGCCAGCACCCGCGGAGACTCCTACGAGCAGTACTTC. It codes for CASTRGDSYEQYF.

This clonotype has a count of ten or more. The chain couples TRBV6-1 to TRBJ2-6, with D perhaps matching TRBD1 or TRBD2 (5 bases each). The V and J ends lost 4 bases and 2 bases respectively, with 15 bases between them. The CDR3 runs 17 residues. Germline-derived CDR1 and CDR2 are MNHNS and SASEGT. The CDR3 protein is CASSAIYRTAGANVLTF. CDR3 nucleotide sequence: TGTGCCAGCAGTGCCATTTACAGGACTGCTGGGGCCAACGTCCTGACTTTC.

Ten or more counts support this clonotype. The V call is TRBV28, the J call TRBJ2-7, with unresolved D. The CDR3 runs 12 residues. Germline lookup yields CDR1 MDHEN and CDR2 SYDVKM. Trimming stripped 2 bases from V and 6 bases from J, with 8 bases between. The CDR3 loop is CASSLKASEQYF. DNA for the CDR3: TGTGCCAGCAGTTTAAAGGCAAGCGAGCAGTACTTC.

The table lists this clonotype with a few counts. The V gene is TRBV5-6, the J gene TRBJ1-5; D is possibly TRBD1 (5 bases). The germline CDR1 and CDR2 sequences are SGHDT and YYEEEE. V was cut by 3 bases and J by 5 bases, with 12 bases left in between. The CDR3 consists of 14 residues. The chain's CDR3 is CASSWGRADQPQHF. Written as DNA, the CDR3 is TGTGCCAGCAGCTGGGGCAGGGCAGATCAGCCCCAGCATTTT.

In its sample, this clonotype was seen a few times. This rearrangement joins TRBV7-2 to TRBJ1-2; D unclear. V was clipped by 5 bases and J by 1 base, with 11 bases between them. The CDR3 loop spans 14 amino acids. Germline assignment: CDR1 SGHTA and CDR2 FQGNSA. This chain's CDR3 is CASSQHYVNYGYTF. Written as DNA, the CDR3 is TGTGCCAGCAGCCAACATTACGTTAACTATGGCTACACCTTC.

The sample holds many counts of this clonotype. The gene calls are TRBV4-3 and TRBJ2-3; D is perhaps TRBD1 (6 bases). Deletions cut 0 bases from V and 11 bases from J, with 30 bases between. Germline CDR1 and CDR2: LGHNA and YSLEER. This CDR3 region has 19 residues. The CDR3 DNA sequence: TGCGCCAGCAGCCAAGATGGGCTGTTTGACAGGAAGGCAAGCGCAGGGCAGTATTTT. This translates into CASSQDGLFDRKASAGQYF.

This clonotype was seen many times. The rearrangement joins TRBV19 to TRBJ2-7; D remains unclear. The CDR3 has 13 residues. Germline V gene sequence: CDR1 LNHDA, CDR2 SQIVND (reference sequence). Trimming stripped 3 bases from V and 3 bases from J, with 9 bases between. DNA for the CDR3: TGTGCCAGTAGTATTGGGCGCCGCTACGAGCAGTACTTC. Amino acid sequence: CASSIGRRYEQYF.

This clonotype was picked up a small number of times. The J gene is TRBJ2-3, the V gene TRBV6-4; 11 bases agree with TRBD2. Germline-derived CDR1 and CDR2 are MRHNA and SNTAGT. V was pared by 2 bases and J by 4 bases, with 2 bases of the junction left unmatched. The length of the CDR3 is 15 residues. CDR3 in DNA: TGTGCCAGCAGTGACGTAGCGGGGGGGCCAGATACGCAGTATTTT. Residues: CASSDVAGGPDTQYF.

The table lists this clonotype with many counts. The chain uses TRBV5-1 and TRBJ2-2; D might be TRBD2 (7 bases). This CDR3 is 15 amino acids long. Germline CDR1 is SGHRS and CDR2 is YFSETQ. V dropped 4 bases and J dropped 4 bases, with 14 bases sitting between them. CDR3 sequence reads: CASSEDGGRTGELFF. The CDR3 DNA reads TGCGCCAGCAGCGAAGACGGGGGGCGCACCGGGGAGCTGTTTTTT.

Many counts were recorded for this clonotype. The chain joins TRBV6-5 to TRBJ2-3; 7 positions agree with TRBD2. This CDR3 comprises 16 residues. Germline V gene lookup returns CDR1 MNHEY and CDR2 SVGAGI. V shed 0 bases and J 1 base; nucleotides not matched to a gene: 4. CDR3 sequence: CASSYSWGGGTDTQYF. The CDR3 bases are TGTGCCAGCAGTTACTCATGGGGGGGGGGCACAGATACGCAGTATTTT.

This clonotype was detected many times. The rearrangement joins TRBV2 to TRBJ1-3; D not certain. The CDR3 is made up of 17 amino acids. The germline CDR1 and CDR2 sequences are SNHLY and FYNNEI. V was cut by 1 base and J by 0 bases, with 13 bases left in between. Here the CDR3 reads CASSEENTRSSGNTIYF. CDR3 nucleotide sequence: TGTGCCAGCAGTGAAGAAAACACCCGAAGCTCTGGAAACACCATATATTTT.

This clonotype was seen at least ten times. The gene calls are TRBV29-1 and TRBJ1-1; weak D call: TRBD1 (6 bases). This CDR3 comprises 13 residues. Germline V CDR1 and CDR2: SQVTM, ANQGSEA. The V gene lost 1 base and the J gene lost 5 bases, with 11 bases spanning the gap. The CDR3 here is CSVEVGQGTEAFF. CDR3 coding DNA: TGCAGCGTTGAAGTGGGACAAGGGACTGAAGCTTTCTTT.

There are a few counts of this clonotype. CDR3 DNA: TGTGCCAGTAGTATAAATCCGGGACAGAGTGGCAATCAGCCCCAGCATTTT. It yields the protein CASSINPGQSGNQPQHF. V and J are TRBV19 and TRBJ1-5, with 7 bases fitting TRBD1. Germline loops: CDR1 LNHDA, CDR2 SQIVND (reference sequence). The CDR3 loop spans 17 amino acids. V lost 2 bases, J lost 2 bases, and 9 bases stayed unmatched. The full variable domain, in which reference TRBV19 and TRBJ1-5 provide the parts outside the CDR3, is DGGITQSPKYLFRKEGQNVTLSCEQNLNHDAMYWYRQDPGQGLRLIYYSQIVNDFQKGDIAEGYSVSREKKESFPLTVTSAQKNPTAFYLCASSINPGQSGNQPQHFGDGTRLSIL.

This clonotype was detected ten times or more. The V call is TRBV28, the J call TRBJ2-1; D may be TRBD2 (6 bases). CDR1 MDHEN and CDR2 SYDVKM come from the germline V gene. V gave up 6 bases and J gave up 6 bases, with 15 bases separating them. The length of the CDR3 is 14 residues. The CDR3 DNA reads as TGTGCCAGCAGCCCCCGACTAGTGAGCAATGAGCAGTTCTTC. Its translation is CASSPRLVSNEQFF.

This clonotype was counted many times. The rearrangement links TRBV12-3 or TRBV12-4 to TRBJ2-7; D may correspond to TRBD1 or TRBD2 (5 bases each). Trimming removed 6 bases from V and 6 bases from J, with 12 bases in between. CDR3 size: 12 residues. The CDR3 region is CASSRDVGEQYF. In DNA, the CDR3 is TGTGCCAGCAGCCGGGACGTGGGCGAGCAGTACTTC.

This clonotype was seen ten or more times. This sequence joins TRBV12-3 or TRBV12-4 and TRBJ2-1, with TRBD2 matching over 7 bases. This CDR3 contains 15 residues. J was trimmed by 7 bases and V by 7 bases; bases with no gene match: 13. CDR3 nucleotides: TGTGCCAGCAAGTCACTGCGGGAGAGTGCGAATGAGCAGTTCTTC. It codes for CASKSLRESANEQFF.

This clonotype occurred a few times. The rearrangement links TRBV27 to TRBJ1-4; TRBD1 is a possible D gene (6 bases). V lost 4 bases, J lost 1 base, and 10 bases lay in between. Germline V CDR1 and CDR2: MNHEY, SMNVEV (reference sequence). The CDR3 spans 15 residues. CDR3 DNA: TGTGCCAGCAGTTCTCAGGGGAGAACTAATGAAAAACTGTTTTTT. It yields the protein CASSSQGRTNEKLFF.

The chain employs TRBV20-1 and TRBJ2-7, with TRBD1 identical over 7 bases. Germline assignment: CDR1 DFQATT and CDR2 SNEGSKA (reference sequence). The CDR3 covers 13 residues. After removal of 7 bases from V and 2 bases from J, the junction contained 8 bases not matched to a gene. The CDR3 region has the DNA TGCAGTGTCCCGGACAGGTTTCCCTACGAGCAGTACTTC. Translated, it gives CSVPDRFPYEQYF.